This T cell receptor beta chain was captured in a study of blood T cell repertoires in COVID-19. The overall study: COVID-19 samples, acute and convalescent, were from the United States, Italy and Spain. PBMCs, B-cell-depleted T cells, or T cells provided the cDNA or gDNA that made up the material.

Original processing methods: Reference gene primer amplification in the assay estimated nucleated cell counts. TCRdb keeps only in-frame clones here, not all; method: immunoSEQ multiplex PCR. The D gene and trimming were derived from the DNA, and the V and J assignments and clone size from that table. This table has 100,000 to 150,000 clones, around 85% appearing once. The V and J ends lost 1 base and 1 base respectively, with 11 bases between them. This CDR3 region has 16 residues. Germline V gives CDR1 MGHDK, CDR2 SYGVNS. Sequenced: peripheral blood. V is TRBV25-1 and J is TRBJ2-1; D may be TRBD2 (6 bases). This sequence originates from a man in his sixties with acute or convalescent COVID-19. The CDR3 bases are TGTGCCAGCAGTGAATTGGGGGGACTTTCCTACAATGAGCAGTTCTTC. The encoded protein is CASSELGGLSYNEQFF.